These 18 T cell receptor beta chains were all obtained from the same sample, sequenced in a study of T cell repertoires in cytomegalovirus infection. Their cognate antigens are unknown. TCRdb reprocessed the reads via MiXCR and lists one record per CDR3 protein. The sample lists roughly 69,000 distinct CDR3 sequences; more than 25% were seen once. The input for sequencing was CD8+ T cells from cultured PBMCs, taken from culture after CMV antigen stimulation. The source of these receptors is a human donor in good health (CMV status not recorded). Some clones in this sample may be carry-over from other donors' samples.

This clonotype was seen more than once but under ten times. The V gene is TRBV7-6, the J gene TRBJ2-3, with D uncertain. The CDR3 is 14 residues long. V was shortened by 6 bases and J by 1 base, with 11 bases between the two germline ends. Germline CDR1 and CDR2: SGHVS and FNYEAQ. Written as DNA, the CDR3 is TGTGCCAGCAGTCTCCTAATTGGCACAGATACGCAGTATTTT. Protein sequence: CASSLLIGTDTQYF.

The chain employs TRBV12-3 or TRBV12-4 and TRBJ1-1, with no clear D. The CDR3 is made up of 14 amino acids. Deletions cut 2 bases from V and 6 bases from J, with 13 bases between. The chain's CDR3 is CASSLTPLMAEAFF. The CDR3 nucleotides read TGTGCCAGCAGTTTAACCCCCCTTATGGCTGAAGCTTTCTTT.

This clonotype was counted a few times. The chain links TRBV28 to TRBJ1-2; TRBD1 might be the D (6 bases). The CDR3 length is 18 residues. Germline CDR1 reads MDHEN; CDR2 reads SYDVKM. Trimming removed 4 bases at V and 3 bases at J, with 24 bases between. CDR3 in amino acids: CASSSHIRGAQGYYGYTF. For the CDR3, the DNA is TGTGCCAGCAGTTCCCACATAAGGGGGGCCCAAGGGTACTATGGCTACACCTTC.

This chain links TRBV6-2 or TRBV6-3 with TRBJ2-7; D uncertain. This CDR3 has 13 amino acids. Deletions cut 2 bases from V and 2 bases from J, with 7 bases between. CDR1 and CDR2 from the germline V gene are MNHEY and SVGEGT. CDR3 protein: CASSYPVPYEQYF. The CDR3 DNA sequence: TGTGCCAGCAGTTACCCCGTTCCCTACGAGCAGTACTTC.

V and J are TRBV5-1 and TRBJ1-4; D gene unclear. The CDR3 extends over 15 amino acids. CDR1 is SGHRS, CDR2 YFSETQ, per germline. The ends were cut back, 0 bases at V and 0 bases at J, with 6 bases in the middle. This chain's CDR3 is CASSLGGTTNEKLFF. As DNA, the CDR3 is TGCGCCAGCAGCTTGGGGGGTACAACTAATGAAAAACTGTTTTTT.

The chain links TRBV25-1 to TRBJ2-7; no definite D call. V was pared by 3 bases and J by 8 bases, with 32 bases between. The CDR3 has 19 amino acids. CDR1 MGHDK and CDR2 SYGVNS come from the germline V gene. The CDR3: CASSDQVPDLPTSPGKQYF. CDR3 nucleotides: TGTGCCAGCAGTGATCAAGTTCCAGACCTTCCTACGAGTCCCGGCAAGCAGTACTTC.

The CDR3 reads CATRTGPSYNEQFF. The CDR3 nucleotides read TGTGCCACAAGGACAGGGCCTTCCTACAATGAGCAGTTCTTC. V is TRBV6-5 and J is TRBJ2-1; TRBD1 matches 8 bases. This CDR3 is 14 amino acids long. After removal of 10 bases from V and 1 base from J, the junction contained 6 bases not matched to a gene. CDR1 MNHEY and CDR2 SVGAGI come from the germline V gene.

This clonotype was picked up many times. The rearrangement joins TRBV7-2 to TRBJ2-7; 10 positions match TRBD2. J lost 7 bases, V lost 5 bases, and 11 bases had no gene match. The CDR3 loop spans 15 amino acids. CDR1 and CDR2 from the germline V gene are SGHTA and FQGNSA. Here the CDR3 reads CASSPYLAGAREQYF. The CDR3 nucleotides are TGTGCCAGCAGCCCGTATCTAGCGGGAGCAAGGGAGCAGTACTTC.

This chain uses TRBV19 with TRBJ2-7; 8 bases are a match to TRBD1. CDR3 size: 14 residues. Germline lookup yields CDR1 LNHDA and CDR2 SQIVND (reference sequence). V lost 3 bases to trimming and J lost 2 bases; unmatched junction nucleotides: 3. The CDR3 DNA is TGTGCCAGTAGTATTTACAGGGGGACCTACGAGCAGTACTTC. Translating gives CASSIYRGTYEQYF.

This rearrangement joins TRBV29-1 to TRBJ2-6; no clear D. Germline V CDR1 and CDR2: SQVTM, ANQGSEA. This CDR3 has 12 residues. With 4 bases removed from V and 1 base from J, the gap between germline ends came to 2 bases. The chain's CDR3 is CSVVSGANVLTF. The CDR3, as DNA: TGCAGCGTTGTTTCTGGGGCCAACGTCCTGACTTTC.

This clonotype has a handful of counts. The gene calls are TRBV6-1 and TRBJ1-2; D is perhaps TRBD1 (5 bases). Germline-derived CDR1 and CDR2 are MNHNS and SASEGT. This CDR3 contains 15 residues. Trimming removed 6 bases from V and 5 bases from J, with 19 bases in between. The CDR3 region is CASSDDSDLFYGYTF. CDR3 coding DNA: TGTGCCAGCAGCGACGACAGCGATCTATTTTATGGCTACACCTTC.

This chain joins TRBV5-6 and TRBJ2-6; 9 nucleotides align to TRBD1. There are 19 residues in the CDR3. Germline V gives CDR1 SGHDT, CDR2 YYEEEE. J was trimmed by 4 bases and V by 4 bases; bases with no gene match: 15. CDR3 in DNA: TGTGCCAGCAGCGGCGGGGACAGGGACGTCGTTTTGGGGGCCAACGTCCTGACTTTC. Translating it yields CASSGGDRDVVLGANVLTF.

This clonotype showed up just a few times. The chain links TRBV12-3 or TRBV12-4 to TRBJ2-3, with unresolved D. V was clipped by 3 bases and J by 3 bases, with 16 bases between them. The CDR3 contains 16 residues. CDR3 nucleotide sequence: TGTGCCAGCAGTTTCTCGACGAGCCCCCGTACAGATACGCAGTATTTT. Translated, it gives CASSFSTSPRTDTQYF.

This clonotype is medium-sized (0.01 to 0.1%) within its sample. In DNA, the CDR3 is TGTGCCACCGACGTACAGGGGGCGTCCTCCTACAATGAGCAGTTCTTC. It yields the protein CATDVQGASSYNEQFF. The chain uses TRBV7-9 and TRBJ2-1; 9 positions match TRBD1. Looked up from germline, CDR1 is SEHNR and CDR2 is FQNEAQ (reference sequence). J lost 0 bases, V lost 10 bases, and 10 bases had no gene match. The CDR3 has 16 amino acids.

The chain joins TRBV6-1 to TRBJ2-7; 8 nucleotides match TRBD1. The CDR3 contains 15 residues. V lost 0 bases to trimming and J lost 3 bases; unmatched junction nucleotides: 4. CDR1 and CDR2 from the germline V gene are MNHNS and SASEGT. The CDR3 sequence: CASSEAAGGFYEQYF. Written as DNA, the CDR3 is TGTGCCAGCAGTGAAGCTGCAGGGGGCTTCTACGAGCAGTACTTC.

In its sample, this clonotype was seen a few times. V usage is TRBV7-9 and J usage is TRBJ2-2, with a weak D call TRBD1 (6 bases). Germline CDR1 and CDR2: SEHNR and FQNEAQ (reference sequence). The V end lost 0 bases, the J end lost 2 bases, and 13 bases lay between the germline ends. The CDR3 has 17 amino acids. The CDR3 nucleotides are TGTGCCAGCAGCTTAGCCCGACAGGAGATTAACACCGGGGAGCTGTTTTTT. It translates to CASSLARQEINTGELFF. Full variable domain (missing parts from reference TRBV7-9 and TRBJ2-2): DTGVSQNPRHKITKRGQNVTFRCDPISEHNRLYWYRQTLGQGPEFLTYFQNEAQLEKSRLLSDRFSAERPKGSFSTLEIQRTEQGDSAMYLCASSLARQEINTGELFFGEGSRLTVL.

This clonotype was picked up many times. The chain couples TRBV27 to TRBJ2-3; TRBD2 aligns across 7 bases. CDR3 length equals 15 residues. The V gene end was trimmed by 2 bases and the J gene end by 4 bases; junction bases not matched to a gene: 6. Germline CDR1 is MNHEY and CDR2 is SMNVEV (reference sequence). The CDR3 nucleotides read TGTGCCAGCAGTTTACTCGGGAGGTTAGCAGATACGCAGTATTTT. Residues: CASSLLGRLADTQYF.

This clonotype is a singleton in its sample. This may arise from a read error, as a much more abundant clone is one base away. The CDR3 spells CANSQQGYEQYF. The CDR3 DNA follows: TGTGCCAACAGCCAGCAGGGTTACGAGCAGTACTTC. The rearrangement links TRBV7-8 to TRBJ2-7; perhaps TRBD1 as D (5 bases). This CDR3 is 12 amino acids long. Germline V gene sequence: CDR1 SGHVS, CDR2 FQNEAQ.